This T cell receptor (beta chain) was captured in a study of glioma-infiltrating T cells. Study outcomes and limitations: Very few CDR3 sequences were shared between tissue and blood. Non-neoplastic patients had below-expected tissue-blood divergence, while all gliomas exceeded expectation.

This clonotype was counted ten times or more. What it recognizes is unknown. The iRepertoire nested amplicon-rescue multiplex PCR amplified TCR alpha and beta CDR3s from RNA. One-step reverse transcription and amplification started from about 100-400 ng of tissue mRNA or PBMC total RNA. TCRdb itself ran the multiplex PCR reads through MiXCR, one entry per CDR3 protein. The table records about 180,000 distinct CDR3 sequences, about 46% of them present only once. Trimming took off 4 bases at V and 1 base at J, with 11 bases between the two ends. Per the germline V gene, CDR1 is SGHVS and CDR2 is FQNEAQ. This CDR3 spans 15 amino acids.

The chain employs TRBV7-8 and TRBJ2-1; tentatively, D is TRBD2 (6 bases). This sequence was found in a human donor with low-grade glioma or glioblastoma, undergoing nonglioma brain surgery, or in good health (not recorded which). Material: glioma tissue, nonneoplastic brain tissue, or PBMCs (not recorded which). CDR3 region: CASSSPGLSYNEQFF. CDR3 in DNA: TGTGCCAGCAGCTCGCCGGGACTGTCCTACAATGAGCAGTTCTTC. Combining the CDR3 with reference TRBV7-8 and TRBJ2-1 gives the whole variable domain GAGVSQSPRYKVAKRGQDVALRCDPISGHVSLFWYQQALGQGPEFLTYFQNEAQLDKSGLPSDRFFAERPEGSVSTLKIQRTQQEDSAVYLCASSSPGLSYNEQFFGPGTRLTVL.